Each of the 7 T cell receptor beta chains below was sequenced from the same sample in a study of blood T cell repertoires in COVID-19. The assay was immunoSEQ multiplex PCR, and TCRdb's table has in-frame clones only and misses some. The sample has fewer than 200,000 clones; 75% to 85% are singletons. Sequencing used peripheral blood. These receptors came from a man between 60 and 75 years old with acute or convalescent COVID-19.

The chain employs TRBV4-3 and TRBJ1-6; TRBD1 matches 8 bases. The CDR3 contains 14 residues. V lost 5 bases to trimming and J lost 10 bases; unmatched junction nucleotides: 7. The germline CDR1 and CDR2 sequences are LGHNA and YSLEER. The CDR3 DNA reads TGCGCCAGCAGCGTCTCGACAGGGGCCTCACCCCTCCACTTT. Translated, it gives CASSVSTGASPLHF.

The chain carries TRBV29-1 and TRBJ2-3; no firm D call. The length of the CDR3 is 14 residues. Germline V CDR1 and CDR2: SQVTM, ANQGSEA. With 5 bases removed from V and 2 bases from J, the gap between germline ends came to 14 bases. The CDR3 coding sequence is TGCAGCGTTTTTGGAGTGCATAACACAGATACGCAGTATTTT. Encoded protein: CSVFGVHNTDTQYF.

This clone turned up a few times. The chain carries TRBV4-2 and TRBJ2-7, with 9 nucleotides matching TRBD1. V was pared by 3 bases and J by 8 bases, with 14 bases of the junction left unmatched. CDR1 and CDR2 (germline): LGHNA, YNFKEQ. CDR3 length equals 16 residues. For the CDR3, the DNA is TGTGCCAGCAGCCAGGACACCGGGACAGGGAGGGTTCAGCAGTACTTC. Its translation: CASSQDTGTGRVQQYF.

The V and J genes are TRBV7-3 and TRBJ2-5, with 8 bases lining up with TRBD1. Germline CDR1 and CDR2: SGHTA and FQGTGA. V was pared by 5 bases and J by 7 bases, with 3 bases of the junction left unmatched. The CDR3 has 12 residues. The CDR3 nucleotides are TGTGCCAGCAGCCACGACAGGGGGACCCAGTACTTC. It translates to CASSHDRGTQYF.

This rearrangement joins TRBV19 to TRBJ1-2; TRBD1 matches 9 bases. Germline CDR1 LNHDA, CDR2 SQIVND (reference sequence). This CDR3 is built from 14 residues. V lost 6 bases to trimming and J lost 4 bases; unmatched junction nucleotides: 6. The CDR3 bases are TGTGCCAGTAGGCAAGGACAGGGGAGCTATGGCTACACCTTC. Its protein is CASRQGQGSYGYTF. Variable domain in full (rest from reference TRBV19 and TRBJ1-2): DGGITQSPKYLFRKEGQNVTLSCEQNLNHDAMYWYRQDPGQGLRLIYYSQIVNDFQKGDIAEGYSVSREKKESFPLTVTSAQKNPTAFYLCASRQGQGSYGYTFGSGTRLTVV.

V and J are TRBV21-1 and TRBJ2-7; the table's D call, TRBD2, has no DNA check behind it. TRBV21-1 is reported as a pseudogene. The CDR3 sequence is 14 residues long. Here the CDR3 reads CASTRLAGGFEQYF. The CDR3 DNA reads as TGTGCCAGCACAAGACTAGCGGGAGGTTTCGAGCAGTACTTC.

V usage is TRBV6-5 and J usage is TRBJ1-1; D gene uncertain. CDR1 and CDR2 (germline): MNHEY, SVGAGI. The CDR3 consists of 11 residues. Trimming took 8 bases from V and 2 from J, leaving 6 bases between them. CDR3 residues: CASLKNTEAFF. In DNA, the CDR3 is TGTGCCAGCTTAAAAAACACTGAAGCTTTCTTT.